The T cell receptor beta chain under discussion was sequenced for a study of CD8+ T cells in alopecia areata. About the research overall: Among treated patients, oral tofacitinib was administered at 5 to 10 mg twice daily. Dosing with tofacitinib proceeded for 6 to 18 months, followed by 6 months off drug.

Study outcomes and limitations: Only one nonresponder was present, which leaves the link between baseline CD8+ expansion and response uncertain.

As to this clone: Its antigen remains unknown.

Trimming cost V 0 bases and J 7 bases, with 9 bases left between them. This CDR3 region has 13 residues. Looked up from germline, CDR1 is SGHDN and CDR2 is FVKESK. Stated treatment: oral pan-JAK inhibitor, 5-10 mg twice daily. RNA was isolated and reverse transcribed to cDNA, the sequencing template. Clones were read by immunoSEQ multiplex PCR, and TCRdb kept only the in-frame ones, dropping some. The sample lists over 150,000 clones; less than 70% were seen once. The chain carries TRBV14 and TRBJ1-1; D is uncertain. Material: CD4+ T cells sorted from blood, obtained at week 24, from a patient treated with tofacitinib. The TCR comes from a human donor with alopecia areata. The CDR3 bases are TGTGCCAGCAGCCAAGATGTGGATAGTGAAGCTTTCTTT. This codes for CASSQDVDSEAFF.